This entry lists 10 T cell receptor beta chains sequenced from one sample in a study of shared clonotypes between healthy human individuals. TCRdb keeps only in-frame clones here, not all; method: immunoSEQ multiplex PCR. The sample records about 2 million clones, roughly 94% being singletons. Source material: naive CD4+ T cells sorted from blood. Subset indicated: CD45RA+ positively selected. The source of these receptors is a man aged 18 to 35 in good health.

The chain combines TRBV7-9 with TRBJ2-7; 10 nucleotides match TRBD2. The CDR3 has 14 amino acids. From germline, CDR1 is SEHNR and CDR2 FQNEAQ (reference sequence). The junction had 7 bases not matched to a gene; V was cut back by 5 bases and J by 6 bases. This CDR3 reads CASSLGTSASEQYF. DNA of the CDR3: TGTGCCAGCAGCCTCGGGACTAGCGCCTCCGAGCAGTACTTC.

This chain connects TRBV27 to TRBJ2-4; D is ambiguous. V lost 10 bases, J lost 0 bases, and 16 bases lay in between. The CDR3 spans 15 residues. CDR1 is MNHEY, CDR2 SMNVEV, per germline (reference sequence). The CDR3 DNA is TGTGCCACCGGCTTCGGTTGTCTAGCCAAAAACATTCAGTACTTC. Encoded protein: CATGFGCLAKNIQYF.

J is TRBJ2-5 and V is TRBV18, with 9 bases aligning to TRBD2. The CDR3 consists of 16 residues. V shed 3 bases, J shed 5 bases, and the junction held 10 bases outside the gene matches. Germline assignment: CDR1 KGHSH and CDR2 LQKENI. The CDR3 nucleotides are TGTGCCAGCTCACCCCTTAGCGGGAGTCAAGGGGAGACCCAGTACTTC. It encodes CASSPLSGSQGETQYF.

The V gene is TRBV6-1, the J gene TRBJ2-7; possibly TRBD1 for D (5 bases). The CDR3 is made up of 12 amino acids. V was trimmed by 7 bases and J by 2 bases, leaving 9 bases between them. Per the germline V gene, CDR1 is MNHNS and CDR2 is SASEGT. CDR3 DNA: TGTGCCAGCACGCAGGGCCCCTACGAGCAGTACTTC. Protein: CASTQGPYEQYF.

J is TRBJ2-3 and V is TRBV7-6; 9 bases are a match to TRBD1. The junction had 5 bases not matched to a gene; V was cut back by 4 bases and J by 6 bases. The CDR3 loop spans 14 amino acids. The germline V gene has CDR1 SGHVS and CDR2 FNYEAQ. CDR3 region: CASSSQGASDTQYF. The CDR3 nucleotides read TGTGCCAGCAGCTCACAGGGGGCTAGCGATACGCAGTATTTT.

The genes are TRBV4-1 and TRBJ2-7; D remains ambiguous. Trimming left V 3 bases short and J 4 bases short, with 25 bases between. Germline V gene sequence: CDR1 MGHRA, CDR2 YSYEKL. The CDR3 is made up of 18 amino acids. The CDR3 region has the DNA TGCGCCAGCAGCCAGGTTGTAGACACCGATAGTAATTTTTACGAGCAGTACTTC. Protein: CASSQVVDTDSNFYEQYF.

The CDR3 reads CASSEGRRGETQYF. The CDR3 DNA reads as TGTGCCAGCAGTGAGGGCAGGAGGGGAGAGACCCAGTACTTC. V gene TRBV2 combines with J gene TRBJ2-5; a possible D gene is TRBD2 (6 bases). The CDR3 runs to 14 residues. CDR1 SNHLY and CDR2 FYNNEI come from the germline V gene. Between the trimmed V and J ends, which lost 3 bases and 4 bases, there was a span of 12 bases. Full variable domain (remainder filled in from reference TRBV2 and TRBJ2-5): EPEVTQTPSHQVTQMGQEVILRCVPISNHLYFYWYRQILGQKVEFLVSFYNNEISEKSEIFDDQFSVERPDGSNFTLKIRSTKLEDSAMYFCASSEGRRGETQYFGPGTRLLVL.

The chain is built from TRBV28 and TRBJ1-5; the D is unclear. The V gene's germline CDR1 is MDHEN and CDR2 SYDVKM. V was clipped by 5 bases and J by 5 bases, with 7 bases between them. The CDR3 runs 12 residues. CDR3 DNA: TGTGCCAGCAGTGTTTTAGATCAGCCCCAGCATTTT. Encoded protein: CASSVLDQPQHF.

The genes are TRBV12-5 and TRBJ2-7, with D perhaps matching TRBD1 or TRBD2 (6 bases each). Trimming removed 0 bases at V and 3 bases at J, with 12 bases between. CDR1 is LGHNT, CDR2 FRNRAP, per germline. The CDR3 covers 15 residues. The CDR3 spells CASGLVRGPVYEQYF. CDR3 nucleotides: TGTGCTAGTGGTTTGGTACGGGGGCCGGTCTACGAGCAGTACTTC.

The chain is built from TRBV5-1 and TRBJ2-7; D is ambiguous. V lost 0 bases, J lost 2 bases, and 9 bases lay in between. In germline, CDR1 is SGHRS, CDR2 YFSETQ. This CDR3 has 14 amino acids. As DNA, the CDR3 is TGCGCCAGCAGCTTGGAGCGTCAGGCCTACGAGCAGTACTTC. Translation gives CASSLERQAYEQYF.